The entry that follows covers one TCR beta chain sequence. This entry comes from a study of T cells in localized non-small cell lung cancer. The table came from immunoSEQ multiplex PCR; TCRdb's copy has only in-frame clones and leaves some out. The sample has more than 1,000 clones; approximately 21% are singletons. Trimming left V 7 bases short and J 2 bases short, with 32 bases between. Germline V gene sequence: CDR1 MNHGY, CDR2 SAAAGT. CDR3 length: 20 amino acids. The TCR comes from a man aged 35 to 69 with stage I squamous cell lung carcinoma. The V call is TRBV6-8, the J call TRBJ1-2; no clear D gene. The sample in question was normal lung tissue next to the tumor, obtained before any cancer treatment. This CDR3 is CASTKAWPDGRAQSNYGYTF. The CDR3 region has the DNA TGTGCCAGCACCAAAGCGTGGCCCGACGGCCGGGCCCAGTCGAACTATGGCTACACCTTC.